The TCR beta chain described here comes from a study of chemoradiotherapy in HPV16-positive cancers. Repertoires were sampled repeatedly during chemoradiotherapy. As to this clone: As yet, its antigen is unknown.

Measured with immunoSEQ multiplex PCR; TCRdb has only the in-frame clones, and not every one. The top ten hold around 0.96% of the sample, which has some 11,000 clones, 81% seen once. This CDR3 has 15 residues. Looked up from germline, CDR1 is KGHSH and CDR2 is LQKENI. The ends were cut back, 4 bases at V and 2 bases at J, with 14 bases in the middle. Whole-study results and caveats: Only a couple of HPV16-positive patients supplied the functional HPV-specificity definition.

This chain connects TRBV18 to TRBJ2-5; tentative D call: TRBD1 (6 bases). This sequence originates from a human donor with HPV-associated anogenital cancer. The biological material was taken from a patient who underwent chemoradiotherapy. This CDR3 is CASSQITGIQETQYF. CDR3 bases: TGTGCCAGCTCACAAATCACAGGGATACAAGAGACCCAGTACTTC.